The clone carrying this TCR beta chain was found a few times. Its antigen is undetermined. The CDR3 is 16 amino acids. CDR1 and CDR2 (germline): SGHAT, FQNNGV. Trimming removed 3 bases from V and 4 bases from J; junction bases left unmatched: 5. This specimen comes from a study of response to subunit inactivated influenza vaccine. TCRdb re-analysed the RT-PCR reads in MiXCR, keeping a single row per CDR3 protein. Seen here are some 540,000 distinct CDR3 sequences, 20% to 25% observed once, and the top ten hold 2.5% to 3.5%. Notes on the study in general: Researchers suggested that each seasonal influenza vaccination recruits few new T cells.

The sample was also reused in another study, on T cells expressing NK-cell markers. That paper states: Synthesis of TCR beta cDNA relied on 5'RACE template switching carrying UMIs. Seven of the eight sequenced donors were classified as HCMV-seropositive, and one was classified as seronegative. Dominant NKG2C+ clonotypes made up about 1.0-7.0% of CD8+ T cells in 5 or 6 donors. Once again these clonotypes came out on top in the CD3+CD56-NKG2C+ fraction of four donors.

This material consisted of CD4+ T cells sorted from PBMCs, taken approximately 13 days after vaccination. The chain couples TRBV11-2 to TRBJ2-3; 12 nucleotides line up with TRBD2. This TCR was sampled from a man in his fifties who received an inactivated influenza vaccine. The CDR3 loop is CASSFQLAGGADTQYF. As DNA, the CDR3 is TGTGCCAGCAGCTTTCAACTAGCGGGAGGTGCAGATACGCAGTATTTT.